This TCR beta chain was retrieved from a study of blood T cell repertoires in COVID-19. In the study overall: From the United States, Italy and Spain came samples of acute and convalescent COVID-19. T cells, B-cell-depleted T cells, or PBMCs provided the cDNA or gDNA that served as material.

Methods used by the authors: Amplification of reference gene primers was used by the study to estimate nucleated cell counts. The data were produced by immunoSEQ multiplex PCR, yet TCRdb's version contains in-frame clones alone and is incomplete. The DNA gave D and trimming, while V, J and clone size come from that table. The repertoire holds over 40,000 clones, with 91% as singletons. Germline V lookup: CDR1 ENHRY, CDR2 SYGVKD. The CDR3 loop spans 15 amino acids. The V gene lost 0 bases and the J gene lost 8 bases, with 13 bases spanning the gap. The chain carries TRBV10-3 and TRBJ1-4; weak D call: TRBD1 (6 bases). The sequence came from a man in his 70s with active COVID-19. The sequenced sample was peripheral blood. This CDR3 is CAISESPGAGEKLFF. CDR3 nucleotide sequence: TGTGCCATCAGTGAGTCGCCAGGGGCTGGAGAAAAACTGTTTTTT.